The 14 T cell receptor beta chains below all came from one sample that was sequenced in a study of OX40 agonist ivuxolimab in advanced cancers. This table comes from immunoSEQ multiplex PCR, and its TCRdb copy is limited to in-frame clones, with some not included. This table has about 68,000 clones, approximately 86% appearing once. Sequenced here: CD4+ or CD8+ T cells sorted from blood, sampled in a trial of the OX40 agonist ivuxolimab. The receptors were gathered from an adult with an advanced solid tumor such as melanoma, head and neck, liver or kidney cancer.

The V gene is TRBV29-1, the J gene TRBJ2-5; a possible D gene is TRBD1 (6 bases). Looked up from germline, CDR1 is SQVTM and CDR2 is ANQGSEA. This CDR3 contains 13 residues. V was cut by 6 bases and J by 5 bases, with 16 bases left in between. CDR3 sequence: CSVATGQRETQYF. The CDR3 nucleotides read TGCAGCGTCGCTACAGGGCAGCGGGAGACCCAGTACTTC.

This clone appeared once. The chain recombines TRBV10-3 with TRBJ2-2, with TRBD2 identical over 10 bases. V trimming: 3 bases; J trimming: 0 bases; junction bases outside the gene matches: 4. This CDR3 comprises 17 residues. Germline V lookup: CDR1 ENHRY, CDR2 SYGVKD. As DNA, the CDR3 is TGTGCCATCAGTGATTTTGGACTAGCGGCGAACACCGGGGAGCTGTTTTTT. Translating it yields CAISDFGLAANTGELFF.

The rearrangement links TRBV6-1 to TRBJ1-1, with a weak D call TRBD1 (6 bases). Germline CDR1 and CDR2: MNHNS and SASEGT. The CDR3 consists of 13 residues. V was trimmed by 8 bases and J by 0 bases, leaving 10 bases between them. The CDR3 DNA sequence: TGTGCCAGCCGTACAGGGCTGAACACTGAAGCTTTCTTT. Encoded protein: CASRTGLNTEAFF.

V gene TRBV9 combines with J gene TRBJ1-3; D is ambiguous. The germline gives CDR1 SGDLS, CDR2 YYNGEE. The germline V and J ends were trimmed by 3 bases and 5 bases, with 12 bases remaining between them. The length of the CDR3 is 14 residues. The CDR3 is CASSAPGGRNTIYF. The CDR3 DNA is TGTGCCAGCAGCGCCCCGGGAGGACGAAACACCATATATTTT.

J is TRBJ1-5 and V is TRBV7-9, with 11 bases aligning to TRBD1. This CDR3 contains 15 residues. Germline lookup yields CDR1 SEHNR and CDR2 FQNEAQ (reference sequence). V lost 1 base to trimming and J lost 5 bases; unmatched junction nucleotides: 1. For the CDR3, the DNA is TGTGCCAGCAGCTTAGGGACAGGGGGCGATCAGCCCCAGCATTTT. This gives the protein CASSLGTGGDQPQHF.

The chain carries TRBV5-1 and TRBJ2-7; 9 nucleotides match TRBD1. This CDR3 has 19 amino acids. Germline V gene lookup returns CDR1 SGHRS and CDR2 YFSETQ. The trim removed 3 bases at V and 3 bases at J, leaving 19 bases unmatched. The CDR3 spells CASSWRVGEVGTGHYEQYF. In nucleotides, the CDR3 is TGCGCCAGCAGCTGGAGAGTGGGTGAGGTAGGGACAGGGCACTACGAGCAGTACTTC.

The chain employs TRBV6-1 and TRBJ2-7; 11 nucleotides line up with TRBD2. Germline CDR1 and CDR2: MNHNS and SASEGT. Trimming at V came to 7 bases and at J to 6 bases, leaving 11 bases not matched to a gene. This CDR3 comprises 15 residues. The CDR3 spells CASILTSGTRSEQYF. CDR3 nucleotide sequence: TGTGCCAGCATATTGACTAGCGGGACTCGCTCCGAGCAGTACTTC.

The chain is built from TRBV10-3 and TRBJ1-5; D gene ambiguous. Germline V gene lookup returns CDR1 ENHRY and CDR2 SYGVKD. The V and J ends lost 2 bases and 2 bases respectively, with 7 bases between them. This CDR3 region has 14 residues. As DNA, the CDR3 is TGTGCCATCAGTGAGGGTCAGGGCAATCAGCCCCAGCATTTT. Protein product: CAISEGQGNQPQHF.

This chain joins TRBV6-1 and TRBJ1-5; no firm D call. V lost 4 bases and J lost 2, with 12 bases in between. Germline V gene lookup returns CDR1 MNHNS and CDR2 SASEGT. The CDR3 is made up of 15 amino acids. This chain's CDR3 is CASSVAPGGNQPQHF. In nucleotides, the CDR3 is TGTGCCAGCAGTGTGGCTCCGGGCGGCAATCAGCCCCAGCATTTT.

The CDR3 sequence: CASSEGTSLETQYF. The CDR3 coding sequence is TGTGCCAGCAGTGAAGGGACTAGCTTGGAGACCCAGTACTTC. This chain links TRBV2 with TRBJ2-5; 8 positions agree with TRBD2. Germline V CDR1 and CDR2: SNHLY, FYNNEI. The CDR3 is 14 residues long. V lost 1 base, J lost 5 bases, and 3 bases stayed unmatched.

The chain uses TRBV6-4 and TRBJ1-5; D remains ambiguous. The CDR3 loop spans 13 amino acids. CDR1 and CDR2 from the germline V gene are MRHNA and SNTAGT. V was pared by 3 bases and J by 5 bases, with 8 bases between. The CDR3 is CASSDSPYQPQHF. DNA of the CDR3: TGTGCCAGCAGTGATTCGCCGTATCAGCCCCAGCATTTT.

The chain combines TRBV5-1 with TRBJ2-5, with TRBD2 as a possible D gene (6 bases). There are 15 residues in the CDR3. V lost 4 bases to trimming and J lost 5 bases, with 18 bases between them. The germline V gene encodes CDR1 SGHRS and CDR2 YFSETQ. The CDR3 DNA is TGCGCCAGCAGCCCAGGGCGGGGAGAGCGCGAGACCCAGTACTTC. This translates into CASSPGRGERETQYF.

The chain links TRBV30 to TRBJ2-2; the D is unclear. V was pared by 3 bases and J by 1 base, with 9 bases between. Germline CDR1 reads GTSNPN; CDR2 reads SVGIG (reference sequence). The CDR3 extends over 14 amino acids. The DNA for the CDR3 is TGTGCCTGGAGCCGCCGCGGGAACACCGGGGAGCTGTTTTTT. Translated: CAWSRRGNTGELFF.

J is TRBJ1-2 and V is TRBV28, with D tentatively TRBD1 (5 bases). Germline loops: CDR1 MDHEN, CDR2 SYDVKM. This CDR3 contains 13 residues. V was cut by 7 bases and J by 5 bases, with 14 bases left in between. DNA for the CDR3: TGTGCCAGCACCTTAAACGGGGGTTATGGCTACACCTTC. It specifies CASTLNGGYGYTF.